What follows are 28 T cell receptor beta chains derived from one specimen sequenced in a study of T-cell memory formation after mild COVID-19 (dated by TCRdb to the early 2020s). The library was obtained by 5' RACE. Sequencing instrument: Illumina NovaSeq 6000. Using fastp trimming at Q25 and MiXCR clonotype assembly, TCRdb reanalyzed the public sequencing data and kept in-frame beta chains. Rows matching on CDR3 protein sequence are summarized as one entry with the most common DNA and genes. This sample is represented by 300,000 to 350,000 distinct CDR3 sequences; under 15% of them were singletons. 20% to 25% of the sample comes from the top ten. The sample consisted of PBMCs or a T cell subset sorted from them (not recorded which). These TCRs come from a man in his late teens or twenties who had mild COVID-19 (a few samples of this study predate the infection). The sample titles of this study are shuffled in the database, so cell type and time point are left out; the donor was told from shared clones.

This clonotype was counted between two and nine times. The chain couples TRBV4-2 to TRBJ2-5; TRBD2 matches 12 bases. This CDR3 has 17 residues. CDR1 is LGHNA, CDR2 YNFKEQ, per germline. V was pared by 0 bases and J by 4 bases, with 6 bases of the junction left unmatched. CDR3 in DNA: TGTGCCAGCAGCCAAGATCTAGCGGGGGGGCAGCGAGAGACCCAGTACTTC. Protein product: CASSQDLAGGQRETQYF.

This clonotype was picked up many times. V usage is TRBV5-6 and J usage is TRBJ2-5, with 9 bases fitting TRBD2. The germline CDR1 and CDR2 sequences are SGHDT and YYEEEE. This CDR3 has 15 residues. Trimming removed 2 bases from V and 1 base from J; junction bases left unmatched: 3. In nucleotides, the CDR3 is TGTGCCAGCAGCTTAGCGGGGGGAACCCAAGAGACCCAGTACTTC. It codes for CASSLAGGTQETQYF.

This clonotype came up a few times. V and J are TRBV7-2 and TRBJ2-5; 15 bases fit TRBD2. V was clipped by 4 bases and J by 4 bases; unmatched bases: 4. The CDR3 runs 16 residues. CDR1 is SGHTA and CDR2 is FQGNSA in the germline V gene. CDR3 nucleotide sequence: TGTGCCAGCAGCTGGACTAGCGGGGGGGCCTCAGAGACCCAGTACTTC. Protein product: CASSWTSGGASETQYF.

The J gene is TRBJ1-2, the V gene TRBV6-5, with a possible D match to TRBD1 (6 bases). Germline V CDR1 and CDR2: MNHEY, SVGAGI. V lost 2 bases, J lost 8 bases, and 12 bases lay in between. This CDR3 is 13 amino acids long. The CDR3 sequence: CASSYGQGLGYTF. DNA for the CDR3: TGTGCCAGCAGTTACGGGCAGGGGTTGGGCTACACCTTC.

The CDR3 DNA sequence: TGTGCCAGCAGGGATTCTTACAGGGGGTTAGGCACTGAAGCTTTCTTT. This sequence encodes CASRDSYRGLGTEAFF. The rearrangement uses TRBV6-6 and TRBJ1-1, with 8 bases matching TRBD1. The J segment lost 4 bases and the V segment lost 6 bases, leaving 13 bases of the junction unmatched. The CDR3 is made up of 16 amino acids. Germline V lookup: CDR1 MNHNY, CDR2 SVGAGI (reference sequence).

This clonotype came up a few times. V and J are TRBV11-3 and TRBJ2-7; D perhaps matches TRBD1 (6 bases). This CDR3 contains 13 residues. Germline CDR1 and CDR2: SGHNT and YENEEA. Deletions cut 5 bases from V and 0 bases from J, with 8 bases between. CDR3 loop: CASSPGHSYEQYF. The CDR3 bases are TGTGCCAGCAGCCCGGGACACTCCTACGAGCAGTACTTC. The entire variable domain, with the rest obtained from reference TRBV11-3 and TRBJ2-7, is as follows: EAGVVQSPRYKIIEKKQPVAFWCNPISGHNTLYWYLQNLGQGPELLIRYENEEAVDDSQLPKDRFSAERLKGVDSTLKIQPAELGDSAVYLCASSPGHSYEQYFGPGTRLTVT.

The chain joins TRBV12-3 or TRBV12-4 to TRBJ1-6; D call uncertain. Deletions cut 0 bases from V and 6 bases from J, with 12 bases between. The CDR3 length is 16 residues. CDR3 sequence reads: CASSLAVGSPNSPLHF. As DNA, the CDR3 is TGTGCCAGCAGTTTAGCGGTGGGCAGCCCTAATTCACCCCTCCACTTT.

In its sample, this clonotype was seen a few times. J is TRBJ1-3 and V is TRBV20-1; 7 bases line up with TRBD1. The CDR3 loop spans 13 amino acids. Germline CDR1 reads DFQATT; CDR2 reads SNEGSKA (reference sequence). The trim removed 4 bases at V and 1 base at J, leaving 1 base unmatched. The CDR3 reads CSAKQGSGNTIYF. The DNA of the CDR3 is TGCAGTGCTAAACAGGGGTCTGGAAACACCATATATTTT.

In its sample, this clonotype was seen a few times. The gene calls are TRBV5-4 and TRBJ2-3, with D perhaps TRBD1 (6 bases). Germline V gene lookup returns CDR1 SGHNT and CDR2 YYREEE (reference sequence). CDR3 length: 15 amino acids. The V and J ends lost 4 bases and 2 bases respectively, with 14 bases between them. The chain's CDR3 is CASSRRQDPTDTQYF. The CDR3 DNA is TGTGCCAGCAGCCGCAGACAGGACCCCACAGATACGCAGTATTTT. The full variable domain, with the rest looked up from reference TRBV5-4 and TRBJ2-3, is ETGVTQSPTHLIKTRGQQVTLRCSSQSGHNTVSWYQQALGQGPQFIFQYYREEENGRGNFPPRFSGLQFPNYSSELNVNALELDDSALYLCASSRRQDPTDTQYFGPGTRLTVL.

With respect to this clonotype: One end of the junction fails to match germline, which may point to a read error. V usage is TRBV3-1 and J usage is TRBJ1-1; possibly TRBD1 for D (5 bases). This CDR3 has 14 amino acids. The germline V gene has CDR1 LGHDT and CDR2 YNNKEL (reference sequence). The CDR3 DNA follows: TGTGCCAGCAGCCAACGGGGGGAAGATGGTGAAGATTTCTTT. This gives the protein CASSQRGEDGEDFF. The full variable domain, with the rest looked up from reference TRBV3-1 and TRBJ1-1, is DTAVSQTPKYLVTQMGNDKSIKCEQNLGHDTMYWYKQDSKKFLKIMFSYNNKELIINETVPNRFSPKSPDKAHLNLHINSLELGDSAVYFCASSQRGEDGEDFFGQGTRLTVV.

The chain joins TRBV12-3 or TRBV12-4 to TRBJ2-7; perhaps TRBD1 as D (6 bases). V was pared by 5 bases and J by 1 base, with 15 bases between. CDR3 size: 15 residues. The CDR3 protein is CASSPTRGPSYEQYF. The CDR3 DNA follows: TGTGCCAGCAGTCCCACCAGGGGCCCTTCCTACGAGCAGTACTTC.

The rearrangement joins TRBV30 to TRBJ2-2; D unclear. Between the trimmed V and J ends, which lost 0 bases and 2 bases, there was a span of 4 bases. CDR3 size: 13 residues. Per germline, CDR1 GTSNPN and CDR2 SVGIG (reference sequence). The CDR3 DNA is TGTGCCTGGAGTGTATTTAACACCGGGGAGCTGTTTTTT. Protein sequence: CAWSVFNTGELFF.

This chain uses TRBV6-5 with TRBJ2-5; D remains unclear. CDR3 length: 16 residues. Per germline, CDR1 MNHEY and CDR2 SVGAGI. Between the trimmed V and J ends, which lost 0 bases and 2 bases, there was a span of 13 bases. The CDR3, as DNA: TGTGCCAGCAGTTACTCTTTCTGGAACTCACAAGAGACCCAGTACTTC. It codes for CASSYSFWNSQETQYF.

The chain links TRBV18 to TRBJ2-1; TRBD2 aligns across 11 bases. V was pared by 4 bases and J by 7 bases, with 6 bases of the junction left unmatched. The germline V gene encodes CDR1 KGHSH and CDR2 LQKENI. The CDR3 length is 15 residues. The CDR3 region is CASSRRLAGQNEQFF. The CDR3, as DNA: TGTGCCAGCTCACGGCGACTAGCGGGGCAGAATGAGCAGTTCTTC.

This clonotype was observed a handful of times. The J gene is TRBJ1-6, the V gene TRBV27, with D maybe TRBD1 (6 bases). Trimming removed 0 bases from V and 10 bases from J, with 13 bases in between. The CDR3 consists of 15 residues. Germline V gene sequence: CDR1 MNHEY, CDR2 SMNVEV (reference sequence). The CDR3 here is CASSLSMGGRSPLHF. Here the CDR3 DNA reads TGTGCCAGCAGTTTATCTATGGGGGGCCGGTCACCCCTCCACTTT.

The chain links TRBV12-3 or TRBV12-4 to TRBJ1-2; TRBD1 is a possible D gene (6 bases). This CDR3 is built from 14 residues. The germline V and J ends were trimmed by 6 bases and 0 bases, with 11 bases remaining between them. This CDR3 reads CASSRTGSNYGYTF. For the CDR3, the DNA is TGTGCCAGCAGCCGAACAGGGTCTAACTATGGCTACACCTTC.

The chain recombines TRBV5-6 with TRBJ2-5, with 13 positions matching TRBD2. The CDR3 has 15 amino acids. V trimming: 4 bases; J trimming: 2 bases; junction bases outside the gene matches: 2. From germline, CDR1 is SGHDT and CDR2 YYEEEE. The CDR3 loop reads CASSQGLAGQETQYF. In nucleotides, the CDR3 is TGTGCCAGCAGCCAGGGACTAGCGGGACAAGAGACCCAGTACTTC.

The chain combines TRBV19 with TRBJ2-6; 7 positions match TRBD1. The CDR3 loop spans 17 amino acids. Germline values: CDR1 LNHDA, CDR2 SQIVND (reference sequence). The V segment lost 3 bases and the J segment 2 bases; nucleotides outside the gene matches: 7. The DNA for the CDR3 is TGTGCCAGTAGTATGCGAACAGGGGTTGCTGGGGCCAACGTCCTGACTTTC. Encoded protein: CASSMRTGVAGANVLTF.

This clonotype was detected a few times. The gene calls are TRBV5-5 and TRBJ2-1; D possibly corresponds to TRBD1 (6 bases). V gave up 4 bases and J gave up 8 bases, with 16 bases separating them. CDR3 length: 14 residues. From germline, CDR1 is SGHKS and CDR2 YYEKEE (reference sequence). The CDR3 is CASSRTGSPDEQFF. CDR3 DNA sequence: TGTGCCAGCAGCCGAACAGGGTCCCCGGATGAGCAGTTCTTC.

The V call is TRBV5-1, the J call TRBJ2-5, with TRBD2 matching over 11 bases. The CDR3 contains 17 residues. With V trimmed by 3 bases and J by 4 bases, 11 bases remained unmatched. CDR1 is SGHRS, CDR2 YFSETQ, per germline. In DNA, the CDR3 is TGCGCCAGCAGCTGGACCGTAGCGGGGGGGCCCGGAGAGACCCAGTACTTC. Residues: CASSWTVAGGPGETQYF.

This clonotype has only a few counts. The V gene is TRBV5-5, the J gene TRBJ1-1; TRBD1 agrees at 7 bases. J was trimmed by 3 bases and V by 6 bases; bases with no gene match: 11. This CDR3 comprises 15 residues. Germline CDR1 reads SGHKS; CDR2 reads YYEKEE (reference sequence). The chain's CDR3 is CASTSTQGGYTEAFF. The CDR3 nucleotides read TGTGCCAGCACTTCAACCCAGGGGGGGTACACTGAAGCTTTCTTT.

The chain has TRBV6-5 and TRBJ2-7; D is ambiguous. The CDR3 contains 12 residues. V was pared by 7 bases and J by 6 bases, with 13 bases between. Germline CDR1 MNHEY, CDR2 SVGAGI. The CDR3 sequence is CASNHPGGEQYV. The CDR3 region has the DNA TGTGCCAGCAACCATCCCGGCGGCGAGCAGTACGTC.

This chain uses TRBV12-3 or TRBV12-4 with TRBJ2-2; D is perhaps TRBD1 (6 bases). The CDR3 is 13 residues long. Trimming shortened V by 8 bases and J by 6 bases, and 13 bases separated the two germline ends. The CDR3 loop reads CASCKQGSGELFF. The CDR3, as DNA: TGTGCCAGCTGTAAACAGGGATCCGGGGAGCTGTTTTTT.

The chain uses TRBV20-1 and TRBJ2-5; 9 bases align to TRBD2. The germline gives CDR1 DFQATT, CDR2 SNEGSKA (reference sequence). V trimming: 6 bases; J trimming: 3 bases; junction bases outside the gene matches: 11. This CDR3 has 15 amino acids. The CDR3 region has the DNA TGCAGTGCAAGGGTTAGCGGGAGCTGGGAAGAGACCCAGTACTTC. This translates into CSARVSGSWEETQYF.

The J gene is TRBJ2-3, the V gene TRBV28; TRBD2 matches 7 bases. Germline assignment: CDR1 MDHEN and CDR2 SYDVKM. The CDR3 covers 13 residues. V shed 6 bases, J shed 4 bases, and the junction held 4 bases outside the gene matches. The CDR3 DNA reads TGTGCCAGCAGACTTAGCGGGCCAGATACGCAGTATTTT. Protein product: CASRLSGPDTQYF.

The V gene is TRBV19, the J gene TRBJ2-1; possibly TRBD1 or TRBD2 for D (5 bases each). CDR1 and CDR2 (germline): LNHDA, SQIVND (reference sequence). The V end was cut by 5 bases, the J end by 10 bases, with 15 bases between. This CDR3 is built from 13 residues. CDR3 coding DNA: TGTGCCAGTAGTCGTGGGGTAGGGGACGAGCAGTTCTTC. It translates to CASSRGVGDEQFF.

This clonotype came up a few times. This sequence joins TRBV7-3 and TRBJ2-1, with 10 positions matching TRBD2. This CDR3 has 15 amino acids. Germline trimming cut 5 bases from V and 5 bases from J; bases unmatched to any gene: 6. Germline loops: CDR1 SGHTA, CDR2 FQGTGA. CDR3 region: CASSRSGGADNEQFF. CDR3 bases: TGTGCCAGCAGCCGGAGCGGGGGGGCCGACAATGAGCAGTTCTTC. Full variable domain (remainder filled in from reference TRBV7-3 and TRBJ2-1): GAGVSQTPSNKVTEKGKYVELRCDPISGHTALYWYRQSLGQGPEFLIYFQGTGAADDSGLPNDRFFAVRPEGSVSTLKIQRTERGDSAVYLCASSRSGGADNEQFFGPGTRLTVL.

The genes are TRBV20-1 and TRBJ2-3, with no clear D. The V end lost 3 bases, the J end lost 5 bases, and 6 bases lay between the germline ends. From germline, CDR1 is DFQATT and CDR2 SNEGSKA (reference sequence). This CDR3 has 11 residues. CDR3 sequence (DNA): TGCAGTGCTAGTCTCCAAGATACGCAGTATTTT. It translates to CSASLQDTQYF.